This passage covers 17 T cell receptor beta chains from one sample sequenced in a study of blood T cell repertoires in COVID-19. The assay was immunoSEQ multiplex PCR, and TCRdb's table has in-frame clones only and misses some. The sample has approximately 100,000 clones, roughly 82% seen once. Sequencing was done on a sample of peripheral blood. Receptors originate from a woman aged 80 or over with active or convalescent COVID-19.

V and J are TRBV7-9 and TRBJ1-2; a possible D gene is TRBD1 (5 bases). Germline CDR1 SEHNR, CDR2 FQNEAQ (reference sequence). V was shortened by 5 bases and J by 5 bases, with 9 bases between the two germline ends. CDR3 size: 12 residues. DNA of the CDR3: TGTGCCAGCAGCCCGGGGGAATATGGCTACACCTTC. Amino acids: CASSPGEYGYTF.

V and J are TRBV19 and TRBJ2-2; perhaps TRBD1 as D (6 bases). V lost 5 bases, J lost 2 bases, and 12 bases lay in between. The germline gives CDR1 LNHDA, CDR2 SQIVND (reference sequence). The length of the CDR3 is 15 residues. CDR3 DNA sequence: TGTGCCAGTAGTTCCGGGACATCAAACACCGGGGAGCTGTTTTTT. The encoded protein is CASSSGTSNTGELFF.

The chain's CDR3 is CSVEIAGRPFEQYF. Written as DNA, the CDR3 is TGCAGCGTTGAAATTGCGGGAAGGCCCTTCGAGCAGTACTTC. The J gene is TRBJ2-7, the V gene TRBV29-1; D might be TRBD2 (6 bases). CDR1 SQVTM and CDR2 ANQGSEA come from the germline V gene. The ends were cut back, 2 bases at V and 6 bases at J, with 17 bases in the middle. The CDR3 is made up of 14 amino acids.

The chain employs TRBV10-3 and TRBJ2-1; 8 nucleotides agree with TRBD2. The CDR3 spans 16 residues. Trimming cost V 6 bases and J 3 bases; bases outside gene matches: 10. Germline CDR1 and CDR2: ENHRY and SYGVKD. CDR3 nucleotides: TGTGCCATCAGCTCGGGGGGGATTGGGTACTACAATGAGCAGTTCTTC. Translated: CAISSGGIGYYNEQFF.

This sequence joins TRBV19 and TRBJ1-1; weak D call: TRBD1 (6 bases). The ends were cut back, 4 bases at V and 4 bases at J, with 16 bases in the middle. CDR1 LNHDA and CDR2 SQIVND come from the germline V gene (reference sequence). The CDR3 covers 15 residues. The CDR3 sequence is CASSNLAGAGTEAFF. CDR3 in DNA: TGTGCCAGTAGTAATTTGGCAGGGGCCGGCACTGAAGCTTTCTTT.

This chain joins TRBV5-1 and TRBJ2-1, with 8 bases lining up with TRBD2. Trimming cost V 0 bases and J 5 bases; bases outside gene matches: 4. Germline CDR1 and CDR2: SGHRS and YFSETQ. The CDR3 runs to 15 residues. The CDR3 DNA is TGCGCCAGCAGCTTGGAAGGGACTAGAAACAATGAGCAGTTCTTC. This codes for CASSLEGTRNNEQFF.

The rearrangement links TRBV5-1 to TRBJ2-1, with TRBD2 identical over 8 bases. The CDR3 length is 14 residues. Germline assignment: CDR1 SGHRS and CDR2 YFSETQ. With 5 bases clipped from V and 7 bases from J, the junction kept 8 bases outside the gene matches. The CDR3 loop reads CASSIKRERNEQFF. The CDR3, as DNA: TGCGCCAGCAGTATAAAGCGGGAGAGGAATGAGCAGTTCTTC.

The CDR3 sequence: CASSNQGGTYGYTF. In nucleotides, the CDR3 is TGTGCCAGCAGTAACCAGGGAGGGACCTATGGCTACACCTTC. This chain joins TRBV11-2 and TRBJ1-2; weak D call: TRBD1 (5 bases). The CDR3 spans 14 residues. V dropped 6 bases and J dropped 4 bases, with 15 bases sitting between them. Per germline, CDR1 SGHAT and CDR2 FQNNGV.

This clone was counted a few times. This chain joins TRBV6-6 and TRBJ1-2; D not certain. Germline-derived CDR1 and CDR2 are MNHNY and SVGAGI (reference sequence). V dropped 7 bases and J dropped 4 bases, with 16 bases sitting between them. The CDR3 consists of 14 residues. This CDR3 reads CASKSKLSSYGYTF. DNA of the CDR3: TGTGCCAGCAAATCGAAGCTGAGTAGCTATGGCTACACCTTC.

This chain joins TRBV10-3 and TRBJ2-3, with 7 bases that match TRBD2. Germline trimming cut 2 bases from V and 1 base from J; bases unmatched to any gene: 0. Germline V gene lookup returns CDR1 ENHRY and CDR2 SYGVKD. The CDR3 extends over 14 amino acids. CDR3 protein: CAISETSGTDTQYF. The CDR3 DNA follows: TGTGCCATCAGTGAGACTAGCGGCACAGATACGCAGTATTTT.

V and J are TRBV6-5 and TRBJ1-6; D might be TRBD1 (6 bases). The CDR3 totals 15 residues. CDR1 and CDR2 (germline): MNHEY, SVGAGI. The V end lost 10 bases, the J end lost 5 bases, and 18 bases lay between the germline ends. The CDR3: CAITGTPVNNSPLHF. The CDR3 nucleotides are TGTGCCATCACCGGGACACCAGTAAATAATTCACCCCTCCACTTT.

The rearrangement uses TRBV21-1 and TRBJ2-7; the table's D call of TRBD2 was not tested on the DNA. TRBV21-1 is termed a pseudogene. The CDR3 has 14 residues. The CDR3: CASSKVPRPYEQYF. For the CDR3, the DNA is TGTGCCAGCAGCAAAGTCCCGCGGCCCTACGAGCAGTACTTC.

This chain connects TRBV28 to TRBJ1-2, with TRBD1 matching 7 bases. V gave up 6 bases and J gave up 5 bases; unmatched junction bases: 6. This CDR3 is 13 amino acids long. Germline CDR1 reads MDHEN; CDR2 reads SYDVKM. The CDR3 nucleotides read TGTGCCAGCAGACGTACAGGGGTTTATGGCTACACCTTC. This sequence encodes CASRRTGVYGYTF.

Concerning this clone itself: Other DNA sequences in the sample encode the same CDR3. V usage is TRBV5-1 and J usage is TRBJ2-5; 7 nucleotides align to TRBD1. Germline lookup yields CDR1 SGHRS and CDR2 YFSETQ. The V and J ends lost 4 bases and 4 bases, in that order; junction bases with no gene match: 7. The CDR3 covers 14 residues. In nucleotides, the CDR3 is TGCGCCAGCAGCCGACAGGGTAGGGGAGAGACCCAGTACTTC. Translated: CASSRQGRGETQYF.

V is TRBV5-6 and J is TRBJ1-2, with 10 nucleotides matching TRBD1. Germline CDR1 reads SGHDT; CDR2 reads YYEEEE. This CDR3 has 15 amino acids. V gave up 1 base and J gave up 4 bases; unmatched junction bases: 4. CDR3 region: CASSLLGQGVYGYTF. CDR3 nucleotide sequence: TGTGCCAGCAGCTTGTTAGGACAGGGGGTCTATGGCTACACCTTC.

The rearrangement uses TRBV30 and TRBJ1-2; D is perhaps TRBD1 (5 bases). This CDR3 has 13 residues. Germline CDR1 GTSNPN, CDR2 SVGIG (reference sequence). V gave up 1 base and J gave up 8 bases, with 14 bases separating them. CDR3 amino acids: CAWSATEFEGYTF. In nucleotides, the CDR3 is TGTGCCTGGAGTGCGACAGAATTCGAAGGCTACACCTTC. Variable domain in full (rest from reference TRBV30 and TRBJ1-2): SQTIHQWPATLVQPVGSPLSLECTVEGTSNPNLYWYRQAAGRGLQLLFYSVGIGQISSEVPQNLSASRPQDRQFILSSKKLLLSDSGFYLCAWSATEFEGYTFGSGTRLTVV.

The chain links TRBV5-1 to TRBJ2-7, with D perhaps matching TRBD2 (5 bases). Germline CDR1 SGHRS, CDR2 YFSETQ. The CDR3 has 14 amino acids. The V end was cut by 0 bases, the J end by 4 bases, with 11 bases between. The CDR3 reads CASSLEEVVYEQYF. In DNA form, the CDR3 reads TGCGCCAGCAGCTTGGAGGAGGTTGTTTACGAGCAGTACTTC.